This T cell receptor beta chain was identified in a study of T-cell memory formation after mild COVID-19. For this clonotype: Its antigen is still unknown.

The junction had 11 bases not matched to a gene; V was cut back by 4 bases and J by 7 bases. Germline V lookup: CDR1 SGHAT, CDR2 FQNNGV. This CDR3 has 15 amino acids. Overall study results and limits: Balance between CD4 and CD8 was seen in clones contracting day 15 to 85, and a CD4+ lean was seen in later expanders. Among clones peaking at day 37 in the second wave, SARS-CoV-2 specificity remained unconfirmed. Clones that contracted clustered mainly in CM and EM if CD4+ and in EMRA if CD8+.

It was 5'RACE with constant-segment primers that produced the TCR alpha and TCR beta cDNA libraries, which carried sample barcodes and UMIs. MiXCR, run by TCRdb on the 5' RACE reads, gives a single entry per CDR3 protein. This table holds 120,000 to 150,000 distinct CDR3 sequences, about 6.1% found once. Sequencing used PBMCs or a T cell subset sorted from them (not recorded which). The chain couples TRBV11-2 to TRBJ1-2; 8 bases are shared with TRBD1. The sequence derives from an adult woman who had mild COVID-19 (a few samples of this study predate the infection). Cell type and time point are not known. In DNA, the CDR3 is TGTGCCAGCAGCTCTAGCCGTCGACAGGGGAGTGGCTACACCTTC. It is translated as CASSSSRRQGSGYTF.